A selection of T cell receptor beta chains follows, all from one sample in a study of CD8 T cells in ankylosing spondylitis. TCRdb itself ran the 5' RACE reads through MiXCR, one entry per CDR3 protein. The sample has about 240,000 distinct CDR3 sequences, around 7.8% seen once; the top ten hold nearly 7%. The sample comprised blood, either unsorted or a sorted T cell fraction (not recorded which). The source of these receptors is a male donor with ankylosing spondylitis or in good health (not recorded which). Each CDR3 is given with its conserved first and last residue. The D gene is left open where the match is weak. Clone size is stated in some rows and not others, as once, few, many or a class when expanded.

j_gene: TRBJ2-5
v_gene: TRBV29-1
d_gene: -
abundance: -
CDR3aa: CSVVSGRETQYF
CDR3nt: TGCAGCGTTGTAAGCGGCCGAGAGACCCAGTACTTC

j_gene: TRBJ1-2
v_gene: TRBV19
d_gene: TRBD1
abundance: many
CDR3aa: CASSPGTGELSNYGYTF
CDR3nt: TGTGCCAGTAGTCCCGGGACAGGGGAACTTTCTAACTATGGCTACACCTTC

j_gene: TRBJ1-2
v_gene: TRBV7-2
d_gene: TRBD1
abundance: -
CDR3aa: CASSPQGDVSYTF
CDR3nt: TGTGCCAGCAGCCCTCAGGGGGACGTATCCTACACCTTC

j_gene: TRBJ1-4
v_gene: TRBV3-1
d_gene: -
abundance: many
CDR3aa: CASSHGGLNEKLFF
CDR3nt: TGTGCCAGCAGCCATGGGGGGCTTAATGAAAAACTGTTTTTT

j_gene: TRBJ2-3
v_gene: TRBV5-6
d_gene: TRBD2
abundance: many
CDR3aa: CASISGGNTDTQYF
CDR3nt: TGTGCCAGCATAAGCGGGGGAAACACAGATACGCAGTATTTT

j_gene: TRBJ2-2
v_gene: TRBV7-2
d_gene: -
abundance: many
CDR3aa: CASSLVEAQKLFF
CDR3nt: TGTGCCAGCAGCTTAGTCGAGGCCCAGAAGCTGTTTTTT

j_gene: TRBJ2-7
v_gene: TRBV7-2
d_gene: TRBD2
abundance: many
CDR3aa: CASSLAIAGASYEQYF
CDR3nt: TGTGCCAGCAGCTTAGCAATAGCGGGAGCCTCCTACGAGCAGTACTTC

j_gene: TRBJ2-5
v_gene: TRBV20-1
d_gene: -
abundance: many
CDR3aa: CSAPQRETQYF
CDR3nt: TGCAGTGCTCCCCAGAGGGAGACCCAGTACTTC

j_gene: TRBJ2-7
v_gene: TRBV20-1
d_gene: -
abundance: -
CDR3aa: CSASKGTTYEQYF
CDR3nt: TGCAGTGCTAGCAAGGGCACGACCTACGAGCAGTACTTC

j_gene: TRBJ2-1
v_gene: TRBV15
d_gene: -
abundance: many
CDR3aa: CATSRGQYNEQFF
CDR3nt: TGTGCCACCAGCAGAGGACAGTACAATGAGCAGTTCTTC

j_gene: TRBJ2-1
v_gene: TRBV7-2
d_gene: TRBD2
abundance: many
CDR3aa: CASSLSGGNEQFF
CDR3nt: TGTGCCAGCAGCTTAAGCGGGGGCAATGAGCAGTTCTTC

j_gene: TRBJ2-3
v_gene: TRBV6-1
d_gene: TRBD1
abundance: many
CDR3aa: CASSGGNRDRVTDTQYF
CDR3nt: TGTGCCAGCAGTGGGGGCAACCGGGACAGGGTCACAGATACGCAGTATTTT

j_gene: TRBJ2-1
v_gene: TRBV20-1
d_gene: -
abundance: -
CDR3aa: CSANRLTIYNEQFF
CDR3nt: TGCAGTGCTAACAGACTAACTATTTACAATGAGCAGTTCTTC

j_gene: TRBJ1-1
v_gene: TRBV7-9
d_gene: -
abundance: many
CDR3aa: CASSLAAGERYTEAFF
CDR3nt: TGTGCCAGCAGCTTAGCTGCAGGGGAGCGGTACACTGAAGCTTTCTTT

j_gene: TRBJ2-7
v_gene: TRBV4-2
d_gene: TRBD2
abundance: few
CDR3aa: CASSQVAIGGGGIAEQYF
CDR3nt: TGTGCCAGCAGCCAAGTCGCAATTGGCGGGGGTGGGATAGCCGAGCAGTACTTC

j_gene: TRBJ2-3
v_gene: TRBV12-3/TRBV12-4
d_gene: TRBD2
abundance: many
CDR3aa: CASSGGGRYTTQYF
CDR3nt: TGTGCCAGCAGCGGCGGGGGTCGCTACACGACGCAGTATTTT

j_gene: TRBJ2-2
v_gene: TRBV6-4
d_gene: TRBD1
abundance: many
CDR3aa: CASGGQDTGELFF
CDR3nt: TGTGCCAGCGGGGGACAGGACACCGGGGAGCTGTTTTTT

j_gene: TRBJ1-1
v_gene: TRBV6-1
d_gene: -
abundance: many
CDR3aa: CASRPSGRATEAFF
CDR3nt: TGTGCCAGCAGACCCTCTGGAAGGGCCACTGAAGCTTTCTTT

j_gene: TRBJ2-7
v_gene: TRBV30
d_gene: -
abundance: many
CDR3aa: CASGYPLSYEQYF
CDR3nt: TGTGCCTCAGGGTATCCGTTATCCTACGAGCAGTACTTC

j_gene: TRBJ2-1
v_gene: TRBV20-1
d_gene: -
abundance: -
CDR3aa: CSARGGSYNEQFF
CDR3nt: TGCAGTGCTAGAGGGGGGTCTTACAATGAGCAGTTCTTC

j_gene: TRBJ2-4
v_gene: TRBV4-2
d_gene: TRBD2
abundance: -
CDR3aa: CASSQDPEWEGSIQYF
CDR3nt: TGTGCCAGCAGCCAAGATCCTGAATGGGAGGGAAGCATTCAGTACTTC

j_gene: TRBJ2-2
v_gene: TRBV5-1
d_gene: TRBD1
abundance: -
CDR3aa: CASSTPGTGVSTAELFF
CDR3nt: TGCGCCAGCAGCACACCCGGGACAGGGGTCAGCACCGCGGAGCTGTTTTTT

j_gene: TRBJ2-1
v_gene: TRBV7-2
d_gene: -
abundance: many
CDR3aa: CASSLSYRGQGNEQFF
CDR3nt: TGTGCCAGCAGCTTAAGTTACCGTGGGCAGGGAAATGAGCAGTTCTTC

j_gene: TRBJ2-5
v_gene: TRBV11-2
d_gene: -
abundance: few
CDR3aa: CASSLGAVPGGETQYF
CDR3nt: TGTGCCAGCAGCTTAGGGGCCGTCCCCGGGGGAGAGACCCAGTACTTC

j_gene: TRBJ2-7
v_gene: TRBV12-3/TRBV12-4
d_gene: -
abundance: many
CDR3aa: CASSSRDTRSYEQYF
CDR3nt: TGTGCCAGCAGCTCCCGGGACACTAGATCCTACGAGCAGTACTTC

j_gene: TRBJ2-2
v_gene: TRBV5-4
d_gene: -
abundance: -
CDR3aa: CASSLEMQITGELFF
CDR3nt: TGTGCCAGCAGCTTGGAGATGCAGATAACCGGGGAGCTGTTTTTT

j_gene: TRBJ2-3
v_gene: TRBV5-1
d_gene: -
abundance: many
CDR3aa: CASSLVMGATDTQYF
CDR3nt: TGCGCCAGCAGCTTGGTTATGGGGGCCACAGATACGCAGTATTTT

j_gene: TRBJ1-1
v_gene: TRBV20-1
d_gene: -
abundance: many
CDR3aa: CSARDRWGPMNTEAFF
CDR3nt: TGCAGTGCTAGAGATCGCTGGGGACCCATGAACACTGAAGCTTTCTTT

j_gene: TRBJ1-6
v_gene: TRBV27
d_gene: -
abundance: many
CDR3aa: CASSTRGGGSPLHF
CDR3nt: TGTGCCAGCAGTACCCGGGGCGGAGGTTCACCCCTCCACTTT

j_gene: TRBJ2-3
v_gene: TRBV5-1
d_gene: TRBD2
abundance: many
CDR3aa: CASKVLAGAPDTQYF
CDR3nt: TGCGCCAGCAAGGTCCTAGCGGGAGCTCCAGATACGCAGTATTTT

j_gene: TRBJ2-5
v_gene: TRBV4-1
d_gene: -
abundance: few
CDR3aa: CASSPHPLIQETQYF
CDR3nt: TGCGCCAGCAGCCCCCACCCCTTGATCCAAGAGACCCAGTACTTC

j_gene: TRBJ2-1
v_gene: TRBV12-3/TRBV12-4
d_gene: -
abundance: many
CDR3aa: CASSFAHSPTYNEQFF
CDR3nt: TGTGCCAGCAGTTTCGCCCACTCCCCCACCTACAATGAGCAGTTCTTC

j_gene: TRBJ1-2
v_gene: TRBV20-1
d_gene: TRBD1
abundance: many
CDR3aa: CSARAPHRGRGGYTF
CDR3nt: TGCAGTGCTAGAGCTCCCCACAGGGGAAGGGGTGGCTACACCTTC

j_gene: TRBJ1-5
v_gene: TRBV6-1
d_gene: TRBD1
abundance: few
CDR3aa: CASRTGQGPTPGSQHF
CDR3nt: TGTGCCAGCAGGACGGGACAGGGGCCCACCCCAGGGTCCCAGCATTTT

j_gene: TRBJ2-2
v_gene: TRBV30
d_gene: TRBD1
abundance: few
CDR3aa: CAWSVHRGTGELFF
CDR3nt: TGTGCCTGGAGTGTACACAGGGGCACCGGGGAGCTGTTTTTT

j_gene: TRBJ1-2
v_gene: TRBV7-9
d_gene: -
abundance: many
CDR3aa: CASSFDGYYGYTF
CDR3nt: TGTGCCAGCAGCTTTGACGGATACTATGGCTACACCTTC

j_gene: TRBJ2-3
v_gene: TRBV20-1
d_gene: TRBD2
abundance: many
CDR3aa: CSGAGGTDTQYF
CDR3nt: TGCAGTGGCGCGGGGGGTACAGATACGCAGTATTTT

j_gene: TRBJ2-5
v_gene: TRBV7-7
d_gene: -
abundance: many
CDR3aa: CASSLLGTSKGETQYF
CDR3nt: TGTGCTAGCAGCCTGCTAGGGACCTCAAAGGGGGAGACCCAGTACTTC

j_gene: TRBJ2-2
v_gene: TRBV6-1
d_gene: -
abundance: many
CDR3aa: CASRDFPRVGTGELFF
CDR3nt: TGTGCCAGCAGAGATTTTCCCAGGGTGGGGACCGGGGAGCTGTTTTTT